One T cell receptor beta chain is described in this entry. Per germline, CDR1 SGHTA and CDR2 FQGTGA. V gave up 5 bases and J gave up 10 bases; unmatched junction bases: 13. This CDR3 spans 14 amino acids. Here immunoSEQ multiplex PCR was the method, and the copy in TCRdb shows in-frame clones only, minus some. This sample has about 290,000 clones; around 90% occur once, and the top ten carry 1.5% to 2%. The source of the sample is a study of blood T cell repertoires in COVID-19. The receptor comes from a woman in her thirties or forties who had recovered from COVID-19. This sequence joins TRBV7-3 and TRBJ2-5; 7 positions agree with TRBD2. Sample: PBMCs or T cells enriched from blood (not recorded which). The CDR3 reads CASSPTRDGGFQYF. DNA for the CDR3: TGTGCCAGCAGCCCAACCAGGGACGGGGGGTTCCAGTACTTC.